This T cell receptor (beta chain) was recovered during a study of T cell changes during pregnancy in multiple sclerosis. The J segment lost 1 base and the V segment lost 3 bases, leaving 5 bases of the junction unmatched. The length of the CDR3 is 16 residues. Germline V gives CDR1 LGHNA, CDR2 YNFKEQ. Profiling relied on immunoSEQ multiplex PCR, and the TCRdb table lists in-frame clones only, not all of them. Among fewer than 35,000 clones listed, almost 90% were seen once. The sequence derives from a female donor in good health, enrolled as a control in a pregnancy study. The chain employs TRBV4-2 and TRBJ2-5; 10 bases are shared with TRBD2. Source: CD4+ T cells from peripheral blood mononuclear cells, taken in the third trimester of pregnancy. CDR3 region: CASSQLSGRGQETQYF. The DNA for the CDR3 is TGTGCCAGCAGCCAGCTAAGCGGGAGGGGCCAAGAGACCCAGTACTTC.